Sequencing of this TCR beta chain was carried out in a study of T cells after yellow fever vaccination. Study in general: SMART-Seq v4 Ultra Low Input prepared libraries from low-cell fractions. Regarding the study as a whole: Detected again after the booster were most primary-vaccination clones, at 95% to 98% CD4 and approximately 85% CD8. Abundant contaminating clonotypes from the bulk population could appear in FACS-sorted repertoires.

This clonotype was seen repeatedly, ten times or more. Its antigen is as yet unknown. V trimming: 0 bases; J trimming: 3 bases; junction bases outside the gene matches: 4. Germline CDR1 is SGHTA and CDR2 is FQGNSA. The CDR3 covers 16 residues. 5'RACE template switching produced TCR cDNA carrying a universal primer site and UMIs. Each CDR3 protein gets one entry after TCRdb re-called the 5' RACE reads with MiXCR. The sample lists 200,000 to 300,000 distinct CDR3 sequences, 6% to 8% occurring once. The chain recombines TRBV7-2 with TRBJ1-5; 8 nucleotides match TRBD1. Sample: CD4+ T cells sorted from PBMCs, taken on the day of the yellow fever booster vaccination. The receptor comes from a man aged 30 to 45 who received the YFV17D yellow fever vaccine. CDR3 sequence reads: CASSLATGVNNQPQHF. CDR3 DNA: TGTGCCAGCAGCTTAGCGACAGGGGTCAACAATCAGCCCCAGCATTTT.